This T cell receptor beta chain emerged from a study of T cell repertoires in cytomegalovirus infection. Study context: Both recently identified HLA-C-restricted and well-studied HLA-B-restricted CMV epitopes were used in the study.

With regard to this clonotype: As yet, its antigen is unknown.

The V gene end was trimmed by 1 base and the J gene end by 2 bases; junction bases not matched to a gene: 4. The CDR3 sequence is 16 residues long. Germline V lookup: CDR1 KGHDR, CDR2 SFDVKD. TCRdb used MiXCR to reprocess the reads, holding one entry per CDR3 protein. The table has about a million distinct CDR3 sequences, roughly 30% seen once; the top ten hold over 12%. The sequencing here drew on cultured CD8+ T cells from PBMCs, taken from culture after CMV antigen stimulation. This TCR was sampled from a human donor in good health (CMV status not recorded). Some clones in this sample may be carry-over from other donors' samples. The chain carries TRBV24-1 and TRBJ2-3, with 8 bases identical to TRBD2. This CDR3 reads CATSDLAGDTTDTQYF. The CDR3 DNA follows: TGTGCCACCAGTGATTTAGCGGGGGACACCACAGATACGCAGTATTTT.